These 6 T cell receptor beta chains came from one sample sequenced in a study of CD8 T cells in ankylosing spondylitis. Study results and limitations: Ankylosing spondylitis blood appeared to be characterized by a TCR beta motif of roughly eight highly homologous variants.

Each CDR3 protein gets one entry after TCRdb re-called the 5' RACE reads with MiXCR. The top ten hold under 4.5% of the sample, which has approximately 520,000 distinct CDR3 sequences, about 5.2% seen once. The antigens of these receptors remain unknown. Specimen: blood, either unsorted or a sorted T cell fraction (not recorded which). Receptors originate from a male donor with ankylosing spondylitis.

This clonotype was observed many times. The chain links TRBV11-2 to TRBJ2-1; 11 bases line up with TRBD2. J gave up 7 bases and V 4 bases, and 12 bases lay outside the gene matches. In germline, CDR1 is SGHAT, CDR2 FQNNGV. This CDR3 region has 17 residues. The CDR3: CASSSRLAGYEFNEQFF. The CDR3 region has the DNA TGTGCCAGCAGCTCCCGACTAGCGGGATATGAGTTTAATGAGCAGTTCTTC.

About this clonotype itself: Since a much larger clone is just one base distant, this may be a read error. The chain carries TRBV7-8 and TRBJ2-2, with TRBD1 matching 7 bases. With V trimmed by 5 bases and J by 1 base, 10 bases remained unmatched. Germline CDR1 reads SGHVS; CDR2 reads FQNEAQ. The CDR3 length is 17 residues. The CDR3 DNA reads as TGTGCCAGCAGCCTTACTCGGGACAGAAGGAACACCGGGGAGCTGTTTTTT. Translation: CASSLTRDRRNTGELFF.

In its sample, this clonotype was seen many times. CDR3: CASSPWDTSHEQFF. The DNA of the CDR3 is TGTGCCAGCAGTCCCTGGGACACCAGCCATGAGCAGTTCTTC. The chain recombines TRBV28 with TRBJ2-1; TRBD1 is a possible D gene (6 bases). The germline gives CDR1 MDHEN, CDR2 SYDVKM. The V end lost 5 bases, the J end lost 8 bases, and 16 bases lay between the germline ends. This CDR3 spans 14 amino acids.

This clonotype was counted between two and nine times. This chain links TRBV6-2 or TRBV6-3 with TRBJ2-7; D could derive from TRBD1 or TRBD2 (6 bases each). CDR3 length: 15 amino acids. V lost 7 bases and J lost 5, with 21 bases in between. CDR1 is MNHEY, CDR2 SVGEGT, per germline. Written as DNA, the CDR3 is TGTGCCAGCACTCACTTCGCGGGGCGGGACAACGAGCAGTACTTC. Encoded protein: CASTHFAGRDNEQYF.

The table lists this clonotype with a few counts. The CDR3 coding sequence is TGTGCCATCAGTGGCGGGCAGGGCGCCGGGGAGCTGTTTTTT. Translation gives CAISGGQGAGELFF. The chain couples TRBV10-3 to TRBJ2-2; TRBD1 or TRBD2 may be the D gene (5 bases each). The CDR3 covers 14 residues. Germline lookup yields CDR1 ENHRY and CDR2 SYGVKD. Trimming pared 4 bases from V and 6 bases from J, leaving 12 bases between.

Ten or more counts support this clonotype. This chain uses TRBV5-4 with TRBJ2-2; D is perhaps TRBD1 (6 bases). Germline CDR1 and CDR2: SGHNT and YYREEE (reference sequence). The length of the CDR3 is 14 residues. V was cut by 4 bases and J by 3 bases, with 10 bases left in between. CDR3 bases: TGTGCCAGCAGCGGGGGCGGACACACCGGGGAGCTGTTTTTT. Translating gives CASSGGGHTGELFF.